A single sample gave rise to the 9 T cell receptor beta chains below, sequenced in a study of neoadjuvant nivolumab and ipilimumab in lung cancer (TCRdb year 2020). The library was made by the immunoSEQ multiplex PCR assay. In TCRdb, the immuneACCESS table is reduced to in-frame sequences with V and J assigned. These tables do not hold every clone; where another copy was compared, an unresolved V gene accounts for under half, and the others remain unexplained. The sample records about 26,000 clones, approximately 78% of which are singletons. The ten largest clones represent about 8.6% of the sample. Interpreted using the paper, the time point label stands for: at surgical resection after neoadjuvant nivolumab +/- ipilimumab. The starting material was tumor tissue, obtained after neoadjuvant nivolumab, alone or with ipilimumab, at or shortly before surgery. These receptors originate from an adult with non-small cell lung cancer.

This chain links TRBV7-9 with TRBJ2-7; the D call may be TRBD1 or TRBD2 (5 bases each). Germline CDR1 is SEHNR and CDR2 is FQNEAQ (reference sequence). The germline V and J ends were trimmed by 8 bases and 1 base, with 12 bases remaining between them. The CDR3 runs 13 residues. This chain's CDR3 is CASPRDASYEQYF. DNA of the CDR3: TGTGCCAGCCCCCGGGACGCATCCTACGAGCAGTACTTC.

This clone showed up just once. The rearrangement uses TRBV11-2 and TRBJ1-1; D is uncertain. Trimming shortened V by 1 base and J by 4 bases, and 7 bases separated the two germline ends. Germline V gene data show CDR1 as SGHAT and CDR2 as FQNNGV. This CDR3 has 13 residues. The CDR3 reads CASSLGLFTEAFF. CDR3 sequence (DNA): TGTGCCAGCAGCTTAGGGCTCTTCACTGAAGCTTTCTTT.

The V and J genes are TRBV6-1 and TRBJ2-7; D unresolved. CDR1 and CDR2 from the germline V gene are MNHNS and SASEGT. V lost 2 bases to trimming and J lost 3 bases, with 5 bases between them. There are 12 residues in the CDR3. CDR3: CASSELDYEQYF. CDR3 sequence (DNA): TGTGCCAGCAGTGAACTAGACTACGAGCAGTACTTC.

V and J are TRBV5-6 and TRBJ2-7; no definite D call. V was pared by 1 base and J by 3 bases, with 5 bases between. Germline CDR1 and CDR2: SGHDT and YYEEEE. CDR3 length: 12 residues. The CDR3 sequence: CASSLSGYEQYF. The CDR3, as DNA: TGTGCCAGCAGCTTGTCCGGCTACGAGCAGTACTTC. Together with reference TRBV5-6 and TRBJ2-7, the CDR3 gives the full variable domain: DAGVTQSPTHLIKTRGQQVTLRCSPKSGHDTVSWYQQALGQGPQFIFQYYEEEERQRGNFPDRFSGHQFPNYSSELNVNALLLGDSALYLCASSLSGYEQYFGPGTRLTVT.

The rearrangement joins TRBV18 to TRBJ1-1, with unresolved D. Trimming took 1 base from V and 0 from J, leaving 3 bases between them. Per the germline V gene, CDR1 is KGHSH and CDR2 is LQKENI. CDR3 size: 13 residues. The CDR3 sequence: CASSPLMNTEAFF. DNA for the CDR3: TGTGCCAGCTCACCACTAATGAACACTGAAGCTTTCTTT.

For the CDR3, the DNA is TGCGCCAGCAGCTTGGGGACAGGGAACGGCTACGAGCAGTACTTC. Residues: CASSLGTGNGYEQYF. This rearrangement joins TRBV5-1 to TRBJ2-7; TRBD1 matches 8 bases. CDR1 and CDR2 (germline): SGHRS, YFSETQ. V shed 0 bases, J shed 3 bases, and the junction held 5 bases outside the gene matches. CDR3 size: 15 residues.

This chain connects TRBV5-1 to TRBJ2-2; no clear D. The V end lost 5 bases, the J end lost 1 base, and 9 bases lay between the germline ends. This CDR3 comprises 14 residues. Germline V gives CDR1 SGHRS, CDR2 YFSETQ. The CDR3 DNA reads TGCGCCAGCAGAAACGACTGGAACACCGGGGAGCTGTTTTTT. The encoded protein is CASRNDWNTGELFF.

The rearrangement links TRBV30 to TRBJ1-2; 7 bases are shared with TRBD1. Germline V gene lookup returns CDR1 GTSNPN and CDR2 SVGIG (reference sequence). The CDR3 is 14 amino acids. V gave up 3 bases and J gave up 1 base; unmatched junction bases: 5. The CDR3 here is CAWSEGALNYGYTF. The CDR3 bases are TGTGCCTGGAGCGAGGGGGCTCTTAACTATGGCTACACCTTC.

V usage is TRBV7-2 and J usage is TRBJ1-1; 9 bases agree with TRBD1. The CDR3 covers 15 residues. V was pared by 5 bases and J by 6 bases, with 10 bases of the junction left unmatched. Germline loops: CDR1 SGHTA, CDR2 FQGNSA. CDR3 DNA: TGTGCCAGCAGCCTAACCGGGACAGGGTTATCTGAAGCTTTCTTT. Protein sequence: CASSLTGTGLSEAFF.